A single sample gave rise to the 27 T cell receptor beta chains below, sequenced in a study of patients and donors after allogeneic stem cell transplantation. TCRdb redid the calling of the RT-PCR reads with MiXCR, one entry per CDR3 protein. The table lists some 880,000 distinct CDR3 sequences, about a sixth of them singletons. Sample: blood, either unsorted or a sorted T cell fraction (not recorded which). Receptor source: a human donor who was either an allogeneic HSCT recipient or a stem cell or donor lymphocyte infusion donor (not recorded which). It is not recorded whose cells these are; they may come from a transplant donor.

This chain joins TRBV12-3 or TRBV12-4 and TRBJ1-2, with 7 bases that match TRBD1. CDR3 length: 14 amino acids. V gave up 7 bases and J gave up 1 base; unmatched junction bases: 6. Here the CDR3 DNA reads TGTGCCAGCAATTCCGGGACAGTTAACTATGGCTACACCTTC. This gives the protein CASNSGTVNYGYTF.

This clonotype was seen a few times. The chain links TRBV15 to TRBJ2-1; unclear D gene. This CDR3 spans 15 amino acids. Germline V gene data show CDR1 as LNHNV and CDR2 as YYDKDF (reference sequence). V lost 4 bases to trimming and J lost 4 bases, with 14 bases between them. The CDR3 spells CATSKILGSYNEQFF. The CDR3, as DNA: TGTGCCACCAGCAAGATCCTAGGGTCGTACAATGAGCAGTTCTTC.

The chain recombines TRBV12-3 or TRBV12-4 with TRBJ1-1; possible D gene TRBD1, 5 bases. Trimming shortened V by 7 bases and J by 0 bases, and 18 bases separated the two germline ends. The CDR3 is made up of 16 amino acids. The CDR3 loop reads CASTYRGRGLNTEAFF. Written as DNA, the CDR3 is TGTGCCAGCACCTACCGGGGCCGTGGGTTGAACACTGAAGCTTTCTTT.

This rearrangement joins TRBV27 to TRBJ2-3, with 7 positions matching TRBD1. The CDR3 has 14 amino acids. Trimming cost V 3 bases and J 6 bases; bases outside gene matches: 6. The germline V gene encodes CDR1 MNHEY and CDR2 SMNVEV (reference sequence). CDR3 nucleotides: TGTGCCAGCAGTTTGATCTCGACAGGGGATACGCAGTATTTT. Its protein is CASSLISTGDTQYF.

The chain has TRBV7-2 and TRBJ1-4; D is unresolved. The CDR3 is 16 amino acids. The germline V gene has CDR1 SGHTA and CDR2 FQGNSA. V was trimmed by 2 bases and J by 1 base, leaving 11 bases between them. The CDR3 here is CASSLNFDLTNEKLFF. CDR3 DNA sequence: TGTGCCAGCAGCTTAAATTTTGACTTAACTAATGAAAAACTGTTTTTT.

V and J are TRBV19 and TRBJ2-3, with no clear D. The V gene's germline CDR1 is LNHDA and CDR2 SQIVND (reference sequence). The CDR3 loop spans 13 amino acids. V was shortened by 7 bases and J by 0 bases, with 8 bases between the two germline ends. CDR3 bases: TGTGCCAGTACCAGTTCTAGCACAGATACGCAGTATTTT. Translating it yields CASTSSSTDTQYF.

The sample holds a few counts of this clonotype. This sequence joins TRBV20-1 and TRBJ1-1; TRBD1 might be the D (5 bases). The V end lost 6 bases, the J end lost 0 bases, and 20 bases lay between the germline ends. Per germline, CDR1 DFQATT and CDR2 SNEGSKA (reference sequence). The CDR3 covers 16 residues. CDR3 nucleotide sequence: TGCAGTGCCCTGGGGGGAAGAGCCTCCTTGAACACTGAAGCTTTCTTT. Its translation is CSALGGRASLNTEAFF.

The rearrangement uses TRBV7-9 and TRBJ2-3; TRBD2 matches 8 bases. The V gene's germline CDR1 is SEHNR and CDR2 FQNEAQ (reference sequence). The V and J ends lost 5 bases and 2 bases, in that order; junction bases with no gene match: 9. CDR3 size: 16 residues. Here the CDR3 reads CASSRLGLAFTDTQYF. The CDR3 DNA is TGTGCCAGCAGCCGCCTCGGACTAGCATTCACAGATACGCAGTATTTT.

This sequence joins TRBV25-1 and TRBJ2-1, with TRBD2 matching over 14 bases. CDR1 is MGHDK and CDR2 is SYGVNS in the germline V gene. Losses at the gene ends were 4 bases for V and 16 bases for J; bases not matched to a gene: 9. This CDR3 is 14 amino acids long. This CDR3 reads CASSGMGLAGVYFF. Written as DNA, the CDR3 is TGTGCCAGCAGTGGAATGGGACTAGCGGGAGTCTATTTCTTC.

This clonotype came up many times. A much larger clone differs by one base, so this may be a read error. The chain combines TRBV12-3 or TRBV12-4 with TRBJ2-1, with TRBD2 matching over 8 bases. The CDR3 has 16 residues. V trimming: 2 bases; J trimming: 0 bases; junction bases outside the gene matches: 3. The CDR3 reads CASSLSGGNSYNEQFF. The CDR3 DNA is TGTGCCAGCAGTTTATCGGGAGGGAACTCCTACAATGAGCAGTTCTTC.

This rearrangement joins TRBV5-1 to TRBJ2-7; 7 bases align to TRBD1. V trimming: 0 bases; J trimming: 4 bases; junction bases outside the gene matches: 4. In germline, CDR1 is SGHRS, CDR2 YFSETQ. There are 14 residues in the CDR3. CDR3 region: CASSLGDRIYEQYF. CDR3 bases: TGCGCCAGCAGCTTGGGGGACAGAATTTACGAGCAGTACTTC. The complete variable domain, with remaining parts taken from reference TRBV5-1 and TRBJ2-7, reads KAGVTQTPRYLIKTRGQQVTLSCSPISGHRSVSWYQQTPGQGLQFLFEYFSETQRNKGNFPGRFSGRQFSNSRSEMNVSTLELGDSALYLCASSLGDRIYEQYFGPGTRLTVT.

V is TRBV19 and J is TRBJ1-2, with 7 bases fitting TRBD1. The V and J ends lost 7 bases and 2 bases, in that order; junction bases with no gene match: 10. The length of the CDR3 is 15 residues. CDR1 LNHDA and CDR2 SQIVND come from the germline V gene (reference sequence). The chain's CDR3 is CASTGTVGKNYGYTF. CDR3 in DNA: TGTGCCAGTACCGGGACAGTCGGAAAAAACTATGGCTACACCTTC.

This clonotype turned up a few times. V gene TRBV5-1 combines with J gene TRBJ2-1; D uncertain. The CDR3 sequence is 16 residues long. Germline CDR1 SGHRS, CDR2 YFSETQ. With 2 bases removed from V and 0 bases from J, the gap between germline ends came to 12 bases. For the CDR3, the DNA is TGCGCCAGCAGCTTTAGTCCCGGAAGCTCCTACAATGAGCAGTTCTTC. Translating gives CASSFSPGSSYNEQFF.

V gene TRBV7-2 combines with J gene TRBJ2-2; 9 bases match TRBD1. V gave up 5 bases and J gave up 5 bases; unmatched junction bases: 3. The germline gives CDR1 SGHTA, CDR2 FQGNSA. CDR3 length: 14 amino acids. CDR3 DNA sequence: TGTGCCAGCAGCAGGGACAGGGCGACCGGGGAGCTGTTTTTT. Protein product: CASSRDRATGELFF.

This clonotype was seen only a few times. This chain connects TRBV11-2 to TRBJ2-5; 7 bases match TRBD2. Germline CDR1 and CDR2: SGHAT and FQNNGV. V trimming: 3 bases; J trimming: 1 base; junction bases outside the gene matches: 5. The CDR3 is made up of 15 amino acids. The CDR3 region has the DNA TGTGCCAGCAGCTTTCCCGGACTAGGCCAAGAGACCCAGTACTTC. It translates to CASSFPGLGQETQYF.

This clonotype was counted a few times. CDR3 protein: CASSLDWGTEAFF. CDR3 nucleotide sequence: TGTGCCAGCAGCTTAGATTGGGGCACTGAAGCTTTCTTT. The chain joins TRBV7-6 to TRBJ1-1; D not resolved. CDR3 size: 13 residues. CDR1 and CDR2 from the germline V gene are SGHVS and FNYEAQ. With 1 base removed from V and 4 bases from J, the gap between germline ends came to 7 bases.

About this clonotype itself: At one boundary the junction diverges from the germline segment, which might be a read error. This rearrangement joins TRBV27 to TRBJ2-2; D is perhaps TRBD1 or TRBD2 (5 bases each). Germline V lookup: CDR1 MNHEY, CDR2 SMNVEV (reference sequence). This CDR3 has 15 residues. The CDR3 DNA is TGTGCCAGCGGTTTATCGCGTTGGGGGACCGGGGAGCTGTTTTTT. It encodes CASGLSRWGTGELFF.

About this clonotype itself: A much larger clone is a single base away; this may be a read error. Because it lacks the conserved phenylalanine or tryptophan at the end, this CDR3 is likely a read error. The CDR3 DNA reads as TGCGCCAGCAGCTTGGTGACTAGCGGGGGGAGCAATGAGCAGTTCCTC. Translating it yields CASSLVTSGGSNEQFL. The chain couples TRBV5-1 to TRBJ2-1; the match to TRBD2 covers 13 bases. The CDR3 is 16 residues long. V dropped 0 bases and J dropped 6; count of bases not matched to a gene: 3. Germline CDR1 is SGHRS and CDR2 is YFSETQ.

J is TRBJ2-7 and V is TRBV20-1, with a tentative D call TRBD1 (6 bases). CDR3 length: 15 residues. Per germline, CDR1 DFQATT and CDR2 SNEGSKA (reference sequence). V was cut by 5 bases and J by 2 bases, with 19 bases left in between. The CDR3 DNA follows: TGCAGTGCTTCAAGATCCGGGACAAAGACCTACGAGCAGTACTTC. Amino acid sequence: CSASRSGTKTYEQYF.

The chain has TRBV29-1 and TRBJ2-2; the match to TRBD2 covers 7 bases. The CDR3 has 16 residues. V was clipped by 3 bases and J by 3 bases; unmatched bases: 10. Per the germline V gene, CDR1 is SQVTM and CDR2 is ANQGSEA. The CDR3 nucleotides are TGCAGCGTTGAGGATGGGACGGGGGGTTACACCGGGGAGCTGTTTTTT. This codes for CSVEDGTGGYTGELFF.

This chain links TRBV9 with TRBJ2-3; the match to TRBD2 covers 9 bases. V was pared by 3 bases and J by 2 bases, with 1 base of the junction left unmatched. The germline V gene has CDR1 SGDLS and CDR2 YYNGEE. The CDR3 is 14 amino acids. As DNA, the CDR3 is TGTGCCAGCAGCGCGGGACTAGCCACAGATACGCAGTATTTT. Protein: CASSAGLATDTQYF. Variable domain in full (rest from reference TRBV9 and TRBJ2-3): DSGVTQTPKHLITATGQRVTLRCSPRSGDLSVYWYQQSLDQGLQFLIQYYNGEERAKGNILERFSAQQFPDLHSELNLSSLELGDSALYFCASSAGLATDTQYFGPGTRLTVL.

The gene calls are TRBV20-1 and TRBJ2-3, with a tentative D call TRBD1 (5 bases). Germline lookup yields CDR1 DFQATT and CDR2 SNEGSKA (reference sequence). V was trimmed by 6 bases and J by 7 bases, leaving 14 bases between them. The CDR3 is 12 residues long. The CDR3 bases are TGCAGTGCCAGACATGCAGGGAATACGCAGTATTTT. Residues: CSARHAGNTQYF.

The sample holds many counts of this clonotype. CDR3 in amino acids: CASSQEGTSGNYEQYF. The CDR3 DNA follows: TGCGCCAGCAGCCAAGAGGGGACTAGCGGAAACTACGAGCAGTACTTC. The V call is TRBV4-3, the J call TRBJ2-7; 11 bases are shared with TRBD2. Germline trimming cut 0 bases from V and 3 bases from J; bases unmatched to any gene: 4. The CDR3 spans 16 residues. Germline V gives CDR1 LGHNA, CDR2 YSLEER.

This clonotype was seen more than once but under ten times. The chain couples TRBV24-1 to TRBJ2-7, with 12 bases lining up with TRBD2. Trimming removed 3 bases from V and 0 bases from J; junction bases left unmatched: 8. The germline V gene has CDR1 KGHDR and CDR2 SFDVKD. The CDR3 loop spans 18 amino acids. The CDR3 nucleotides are TGTGCCACCAGTGATCAGGGACTAGCGGGCACTTCCTCCTACGAGCAGTACTTC. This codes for CATSDQGLAGTSSYEQYF.

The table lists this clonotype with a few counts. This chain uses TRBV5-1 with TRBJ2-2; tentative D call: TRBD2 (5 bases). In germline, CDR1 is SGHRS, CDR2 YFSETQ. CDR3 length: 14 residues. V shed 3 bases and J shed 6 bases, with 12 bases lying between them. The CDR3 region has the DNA TGCGCCAGCAGCTATCAGCTAGCCGCCGGGGAGCTGTTTTTT. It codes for CASSYQLAAGELFF.

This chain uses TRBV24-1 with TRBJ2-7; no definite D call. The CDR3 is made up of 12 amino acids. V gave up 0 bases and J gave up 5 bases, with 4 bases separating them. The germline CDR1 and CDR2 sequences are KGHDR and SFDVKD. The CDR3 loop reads CATSDLSHEQYF. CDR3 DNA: TGTGCCACCAGTGATTTGTCCCACGAGCAGTACTTC.

The CDR3 DNA reads TGCAGTGCCCAGACTAGCGGGAGCATTGAGCAGTTCTTC. This codes for CSAQTSGSIEQFF. The chain uses TRBV20-1 and TRBJ2-1; 12 nucleotides align to TRBD2. J gave up 9 bases and V 6 bases, and 6 bases lay outside the gene matches. Germline values: CDR1 DFQATT, CDR2 SNEGSKA (reference sequence). The CDR3 has 13 residues.